The 12 T cell receptor beta chains listed next were all sequenced from one sample in a study of T cell responses to AZD1222 COVID-19 vaccine. The table came from immunoSEQ multiplex PCR; TCRdb's copy has only in-frame clones and leaves some out. The sample records about 54,000 clones, 87% being singletons. The sequences come from peripheral blood, collected on day 0 of AZD1222 vaccination. The receptors were sampled from an adult in good health.

V and J are TRBV5-1 and TRBJ1-4, with 7 bases aligning to TRBD1. Germline-derived CDR1 and CDR2 are SGHRS and YFSETQ. V lost 0 bases to trimming and J lost 4 bases; unmatched junction nucleotides: 6. The CDR3 is 16 amino acids. CDR3: CASSLGFGTDNEKLFF. CDR3 DNA sequence: TGCGCCAGCAGCTTGGGGTTCGGGACAGATAATGAAAAACTGTTTTTT.

The chain joins TRBV29-1 to TRBJ2-5, with D perhaps TRBD2 (6 bases). The CDR3 totals 15 residues. V was trimmed by 2 bases and J by 5 bases, leaving 18 bases between them. CDR1 SQVTM and CDR2 ANQGSEA come from the germline V gene. The CDR3 DNA follows: TGCAGCGTTGAAACTCGTCTAGCGTATCAGGAGACCCAGTACTTC. It specifies CSVETRLAYQETQYF.

The V and J genes are TRBV30 and TRBJ2-7, with TRBD1 matching 9 bases. From germline, CDR1 is GTSNPN and CDR2 SVGIG (reference sequence). This CDR3 has 14 amino acids. V trimming: 1 base; J trimming: 5 bases; junction bases outside the gene matches: 6. The CDR3, as DNA: TGTGCCTGGAGTGCAGGACAGGGGTCTAACGAGCAGTACTTC. Its translation: CAWSAGQGSNEQYF.

V and J are TRBV5-4 and TRBJ2-5, with D possibly matching TRBD2 (7 bases). The CDR3 runs to 15 residues. The V gene's germline CDR1 is SGHNT and CDR2 YYREEE (reference sequence). V lost 4 bases and J 5 bases, leaving 18 bases between the germline ends. The CDR3 spells CASSARTGGPETQYF. DNA of the CDR3: TGTGCCAGCAGCGCTCGAACCGGGGGGCCGGAGACCCAGTACTTC.

V and J are TRBV11-3 and TRBJ2-1, with D tentatively TRBD2 (6 bases). The CDR3 has 12 amino acids. Germline CDR1 is SGHNT and CDR2 is YENEEA. Deletions cut 5 bases from V and 10 bases from J, with 12 bases between. The CDR3 here is CASSMTSNEQFF. In DNA form, the CDR3 reads TGTGCCAGCAGCATGACTAGTAACGAGCAGTTCTTC.

V usage is TRBV7-8 and J usage is TRBJ2-7; tentative D call: TRBD1 (6 bases). This CDR3 region has 12 residues. Trimming shortened V by 2 bases and J by 4 bases, and 6 bases separated the two germline ends. Germline CDR1 and CDR2: SGHVS and FQNEAQ. As DNA, the CDR3 is TGTGCCAGCAGCTTAAGGGGGTACGAGCAGTACTTC. Translating it yields CASSLRGYEQYF.

This clone has only one observation. The chain uses TRBV15 and TRBJ1-1, with no clear D. The V gene lost 1 base and the J gene lost 0 bases, with 9 bases spanning the gap. In germline, CDR1 is LNHNV, CDR2 YYDKDF (reference sequence). This CDR3 has 15 residues. DNA for the CDR3: TGTGCCACCAGCAGAGCCGGACGGGTGAACACTGAAGCTTTCTTT. Amino acid sequence: CATSRAGRVNTEAFF.

The rearrangement uses TRBV6-6 and TRBJ1-1, with 7 bases aligning to TRBD1. The junction had 5 bases not matched to a gene; V was cut back by 3 bases and J by 4 bases. Germline lookup yields CDR1 MNHNY and CDR2 SVGAGI (reference sequence). The CDR3 is made up of 14 amino acids. The CDR3 region is CASSYKTGLTEAFF. The DNA of the CDR3 is TGTGCCAGCAGTTATAAGACAGGGCTCACTGAAGCTTTCTTT.

The chain combines TRBV21-1 with TRBJ1-5; the table assigns TRBD1, which was not confirmed against the DNA. TRBV21-1 is tagged as a pseudogene. The CDR3 contains 19 residues. The CDR3 region is CASSKAGGQHRRINQPQHF. CDR3 in DNA: TGTGCCAGCAGCAAAGCCGGAGGACAGCACCGTAGAATCAATCAGCCCCAGCATTTT.

This chain connects TRBV5-1 to TRBJ1-2, with 10 bases aligning to TRBD1. This CDR3 comprises 15 residues. Germline V lookup: CDR1 SGHRS, CDR2 YFSETQ. V dropped 2 bases and J dropped 8; count of bases not matched to a gene: 9. For the CDR3, the DNA is TGCGCCAGCAGCTTAACCGGGACAGGGGTGGAAGGCTACACCTTC. It specifies CASSLTGTGVEGYTF. Looking up the rest from reference TRBV5-1 and TRBJ1-2 gives the full variable domain: KAGVTQTPRYLIKTRGQQVTLSCSPISGHRSVSWYQQTPGQGLQFLFEYFSETQRNKGNFPGRFSGRQFSNSRSEMNVSTLELGDSALYLCASSLTGTGVEGYTFGSGTRLTVV.

The chain is built from TRBV19 and TRBJ2-3; D uncertain. The germline V and J ends were trimmed by 1 base and 3 bases, with 11 bases remaining between them. The CDR3 spans 15 residues. CDR1 and CDR2 from the germline V gene are LNHDA and SQIVND (reference sequence). In DNA, the CDR3 is TGTGCCAGTAGTATAGGGCAGGTCGAAACAGATACGCAGTATTTT. Translated: CASSIGQVETDTQYF.

The CDR3 coding sequence is TGTGCCAGTAAAATACATCTGGGGCAGCAGAACACTGAAGCTTTCTTT. Protein: CASKIHLGQQNTEAFF. The chain uses TRBV19 and TRBJ1-1; weak D call: TRBD1 (5 bases). Germline CDR1 reads LNHDA; CDR2 reads SQIVND (reference sequence). V shed 7 bases and J shed 1 base, with 19 bases lying between them. This CDR3 has 16 residues.